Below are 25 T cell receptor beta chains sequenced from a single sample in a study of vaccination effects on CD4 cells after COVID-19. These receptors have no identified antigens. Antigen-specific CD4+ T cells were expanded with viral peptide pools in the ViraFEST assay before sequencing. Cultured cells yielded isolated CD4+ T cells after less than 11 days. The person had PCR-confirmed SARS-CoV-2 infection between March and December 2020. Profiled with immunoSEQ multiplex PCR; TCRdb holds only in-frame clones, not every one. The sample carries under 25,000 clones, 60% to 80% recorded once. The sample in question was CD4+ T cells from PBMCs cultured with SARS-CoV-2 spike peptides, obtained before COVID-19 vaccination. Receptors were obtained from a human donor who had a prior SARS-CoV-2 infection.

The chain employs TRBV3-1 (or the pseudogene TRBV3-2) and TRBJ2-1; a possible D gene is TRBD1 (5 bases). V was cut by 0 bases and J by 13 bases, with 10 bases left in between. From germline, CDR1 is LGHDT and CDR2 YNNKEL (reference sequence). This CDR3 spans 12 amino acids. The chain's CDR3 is CASSQDNRPQFF. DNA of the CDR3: TGTGCCAGCAGCCAAGATAACAGGCCCCAGTTCTTC.

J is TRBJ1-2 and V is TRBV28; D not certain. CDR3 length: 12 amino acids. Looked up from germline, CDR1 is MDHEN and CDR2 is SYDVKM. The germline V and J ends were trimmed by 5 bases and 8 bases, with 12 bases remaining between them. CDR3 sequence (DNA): TGTGCCAGCAGTCCCCTCGCTCGGGGCTACACCTTC. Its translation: CASSPLARGYTF.

The CDR3 is CASSFGGANYGYTF. In nucleotides, the CDR3 is TGTGCCAGCAGCTTCGGGGGCGCCAACTATGGCTACACCTTC. The gene calls are TRBV11-2 and TRBJ1-2, with D perhaps TRBD1 (6 bases). In germline, CDR1 is SGHAT, CDR2 FQNNGV. The V gene lost 3 bases and the J gene lost 2 bases, with 10 bases spanning the gap. This CDR3 has 14 residues.

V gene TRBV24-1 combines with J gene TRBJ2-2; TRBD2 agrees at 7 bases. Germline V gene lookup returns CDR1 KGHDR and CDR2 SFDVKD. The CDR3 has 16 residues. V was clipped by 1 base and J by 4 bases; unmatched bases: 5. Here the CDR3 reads CATSDLGGSPTGELFF. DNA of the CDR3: TGTGCCACCAGTGATTTAGGCGGGAGTCCCACCGGGGAGCTGTTTTTT.

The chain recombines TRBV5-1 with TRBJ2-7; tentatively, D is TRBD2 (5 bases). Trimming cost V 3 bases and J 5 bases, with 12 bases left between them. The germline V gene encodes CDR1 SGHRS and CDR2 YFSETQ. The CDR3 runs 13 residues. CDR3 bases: TGCGCCAGCAGCTCCCCCTCTAGCCACGAGCAGTACTTC. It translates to CASSSPSSHEQYF.

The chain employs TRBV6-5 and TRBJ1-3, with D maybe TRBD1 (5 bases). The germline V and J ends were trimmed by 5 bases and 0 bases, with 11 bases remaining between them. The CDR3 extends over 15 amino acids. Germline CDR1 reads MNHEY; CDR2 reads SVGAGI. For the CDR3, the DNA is TGTGCCAGCAGTCCCCAGGGCGACTCTGGAAACACCATATATTTT. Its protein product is CASSPQGDSGNTIYF.

The CDR3, as DNA: TGTGCCAGCTCCCCCTTATCGGAATCATACGAGCAGTACTTC. This codes for CASSPLSESYEQYF. V is TRBV18 and J is TRBJ2-7; D remains unclear. The ends were cut back, 6 bases at V and 4 bases at J, with 16 bases in the middle. CDR3 length: 14 amino acids. Germline CDR1 reads KGHSH; CDR2 reads LQKENI.

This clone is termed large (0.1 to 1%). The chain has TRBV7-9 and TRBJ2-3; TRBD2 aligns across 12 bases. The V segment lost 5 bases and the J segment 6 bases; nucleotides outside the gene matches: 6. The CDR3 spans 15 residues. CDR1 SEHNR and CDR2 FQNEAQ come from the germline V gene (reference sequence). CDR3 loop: CASSPTSGGSDTQYF. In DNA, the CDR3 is TGTGCCAGCAGCCCGACTAGCGGGGGCTCTGATACGCAGTATTTT.

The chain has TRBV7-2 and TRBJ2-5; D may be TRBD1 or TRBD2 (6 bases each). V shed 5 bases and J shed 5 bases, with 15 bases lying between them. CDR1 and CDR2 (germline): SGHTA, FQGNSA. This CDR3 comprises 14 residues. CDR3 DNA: TGTGCCAGCAGCCCCCACGGGGGCCGGGAGACCCAGTACTTC. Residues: CASSPHGGRETQYF.

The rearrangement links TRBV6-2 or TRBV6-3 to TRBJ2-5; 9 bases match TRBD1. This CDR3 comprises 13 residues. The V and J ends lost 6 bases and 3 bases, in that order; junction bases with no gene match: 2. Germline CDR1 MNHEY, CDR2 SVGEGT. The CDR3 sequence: CASSRDREETQYF. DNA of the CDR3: TGTGCCAGCAGCCGGGACAGGGAAGAGACCCAGTACTTC.

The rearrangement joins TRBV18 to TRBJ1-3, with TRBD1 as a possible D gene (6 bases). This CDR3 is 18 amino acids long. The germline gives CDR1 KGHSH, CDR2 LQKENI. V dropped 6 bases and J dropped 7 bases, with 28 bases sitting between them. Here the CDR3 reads CASSPRTSTGELGNTIYF. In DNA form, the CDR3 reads TGTGCCAGCTCCCCTAGAACCTCGACAGGAGAGCTCGGGAACACCATATATTTT.

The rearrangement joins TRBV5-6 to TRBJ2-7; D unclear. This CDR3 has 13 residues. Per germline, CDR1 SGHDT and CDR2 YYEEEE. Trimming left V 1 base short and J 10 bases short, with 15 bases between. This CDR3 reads CASSLPPRQGQYF. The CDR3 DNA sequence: TGTGCCAGCAGCTTGCCCCCCAGACAAGGACAGTACTTC.

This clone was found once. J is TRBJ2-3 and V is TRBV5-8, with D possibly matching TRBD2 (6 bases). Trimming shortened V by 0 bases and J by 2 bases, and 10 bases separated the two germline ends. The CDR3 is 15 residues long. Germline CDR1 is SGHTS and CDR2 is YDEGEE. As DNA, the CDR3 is TGTGCCAGCAGCTTGGGGGCGGGGATCACAGATACGCAGTATTTT. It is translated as CASSLGAGITDTQYF.

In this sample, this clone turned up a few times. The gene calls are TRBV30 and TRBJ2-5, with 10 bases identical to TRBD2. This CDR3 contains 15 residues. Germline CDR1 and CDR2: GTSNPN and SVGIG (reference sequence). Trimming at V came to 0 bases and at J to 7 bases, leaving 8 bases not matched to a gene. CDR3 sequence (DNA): TGTGCCTGGAGTGTACTCATCAGCGGGGGGGGGACCCAGTACTTC. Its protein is CAWSVLISGGGTQYF.

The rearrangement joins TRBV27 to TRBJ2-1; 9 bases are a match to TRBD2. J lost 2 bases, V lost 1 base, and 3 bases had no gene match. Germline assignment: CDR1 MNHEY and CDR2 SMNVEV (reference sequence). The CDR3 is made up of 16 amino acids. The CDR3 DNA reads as TGTGCCAGCAGTTTATTTGGGACTAGCCCCTACAATGAGCAGTTCTTC. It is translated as CASSLFGTSPYNEQFF.

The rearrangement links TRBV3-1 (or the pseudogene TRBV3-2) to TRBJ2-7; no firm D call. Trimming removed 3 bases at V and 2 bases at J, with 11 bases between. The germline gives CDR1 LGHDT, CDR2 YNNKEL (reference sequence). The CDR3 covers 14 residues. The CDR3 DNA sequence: TGTGCCAGCAGCCATTCGAGCCCTACCTACGAGCAGTACTTC. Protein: CASSHSSPTYEQYF.

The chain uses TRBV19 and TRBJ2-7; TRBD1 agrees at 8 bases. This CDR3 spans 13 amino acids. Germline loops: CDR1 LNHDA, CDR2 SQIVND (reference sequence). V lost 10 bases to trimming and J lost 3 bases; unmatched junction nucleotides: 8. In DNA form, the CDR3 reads TGTGCCACCGCAGGACAGGGTGGCTACGAGCAGTACTTC. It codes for CATAGQGGYEQYF.

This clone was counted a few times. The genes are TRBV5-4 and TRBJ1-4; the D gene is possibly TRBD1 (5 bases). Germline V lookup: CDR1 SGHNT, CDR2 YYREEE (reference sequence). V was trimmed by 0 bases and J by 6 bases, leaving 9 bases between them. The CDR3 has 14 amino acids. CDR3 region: CASSLERGDEKLFF. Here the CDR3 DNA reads TGTGCCAGCAGCTTGGAGAGGGGCGATGAAAAACTGTTTTTT.

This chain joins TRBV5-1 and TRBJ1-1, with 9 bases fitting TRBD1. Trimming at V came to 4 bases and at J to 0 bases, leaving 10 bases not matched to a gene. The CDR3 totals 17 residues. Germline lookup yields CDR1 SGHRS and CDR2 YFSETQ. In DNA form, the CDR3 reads TGCGCCAGCAGCCTGGACAGGGGCATGATTATGAACACTGAAGCTTTCTTT. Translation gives CASSLDRGMIMNTEAFF.

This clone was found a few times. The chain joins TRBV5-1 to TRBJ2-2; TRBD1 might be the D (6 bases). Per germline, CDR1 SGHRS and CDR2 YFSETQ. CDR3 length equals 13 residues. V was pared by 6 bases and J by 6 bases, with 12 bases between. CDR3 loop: CASTPQGAGELFF. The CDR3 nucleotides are TGCGCCAGCACCCCACAGGGTGCCGGGGAGCTGTTTTTT. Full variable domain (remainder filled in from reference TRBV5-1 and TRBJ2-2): KAGVTQTPRYLIKTRGQQVTLSCSPISGHRSVSWYQQTPGQGLQFLFEYFSETQRNKGNFPGRFSGRQFSNSRSEMNVSTLELGDSALYLCASTPQGAGELFFGEGSRLTVL.

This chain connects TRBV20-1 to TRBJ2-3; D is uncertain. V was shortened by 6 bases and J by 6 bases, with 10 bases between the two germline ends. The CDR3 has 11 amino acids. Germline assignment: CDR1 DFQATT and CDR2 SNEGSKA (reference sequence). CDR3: CSAIQRDTQYF. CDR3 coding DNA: TGCAGTGCCATCCAACGGGATACGCAGTATTTT.

The CDR3 reads CASSQAGLAGVLGLETQYF. CDR3 bases: TGTGCCAGCAGCCAAGCTGGACTAGCGGGGGTATTGGGTTTAGAGACCCAGTACTTC. The chain carries TRBV4-2 and TRBJ2-5, with TRBD2 identical over 13 bases. CDR1 and CDR2 (germline): LGHNA, YNFKEQ. This CDR3 is built from 19 residues. With 1 base clipped from V and 4 bases from J, the junction kept 12 bases outside the gene matches.

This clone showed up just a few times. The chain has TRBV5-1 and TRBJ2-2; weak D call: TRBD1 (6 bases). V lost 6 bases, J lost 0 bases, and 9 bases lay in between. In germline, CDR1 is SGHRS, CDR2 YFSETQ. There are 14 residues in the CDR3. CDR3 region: CASNGQTNTGELFF. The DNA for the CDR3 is TGCGCCAGCAACGGACAGACGAACACCGGGGAGCTGTTTTTT. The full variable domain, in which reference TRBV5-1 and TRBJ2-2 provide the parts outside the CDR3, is KAGVTQTPRYLIKTRGQQVTLSCSPISGHRSVSWYQQTPGQGLQFLFEYFSETQRNKGNFPGRFSGRQFSNSRSEMNVSTLELGDSALYLCASNGQTNTGELFFGEGSRLTVL.

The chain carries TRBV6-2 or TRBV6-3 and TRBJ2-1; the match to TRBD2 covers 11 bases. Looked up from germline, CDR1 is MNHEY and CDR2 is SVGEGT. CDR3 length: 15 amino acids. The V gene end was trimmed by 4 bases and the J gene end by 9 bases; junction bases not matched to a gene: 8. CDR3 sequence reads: CASSSLAGGRGEQFF. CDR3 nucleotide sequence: TGTGCCAGCAGTTCCCTAGCGGGAGGTCGGGGTGAGCAGTTCTTC.

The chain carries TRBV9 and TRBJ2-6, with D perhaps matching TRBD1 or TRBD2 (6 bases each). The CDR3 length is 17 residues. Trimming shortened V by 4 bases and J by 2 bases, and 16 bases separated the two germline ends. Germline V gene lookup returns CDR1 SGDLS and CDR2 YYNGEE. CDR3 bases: TGTGCCAGCAGCCCTCAAAGGGGGGTAGCTGGGGCCAACGTCCTGACTTTC. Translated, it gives CASSPQRGVAGANVLTF.